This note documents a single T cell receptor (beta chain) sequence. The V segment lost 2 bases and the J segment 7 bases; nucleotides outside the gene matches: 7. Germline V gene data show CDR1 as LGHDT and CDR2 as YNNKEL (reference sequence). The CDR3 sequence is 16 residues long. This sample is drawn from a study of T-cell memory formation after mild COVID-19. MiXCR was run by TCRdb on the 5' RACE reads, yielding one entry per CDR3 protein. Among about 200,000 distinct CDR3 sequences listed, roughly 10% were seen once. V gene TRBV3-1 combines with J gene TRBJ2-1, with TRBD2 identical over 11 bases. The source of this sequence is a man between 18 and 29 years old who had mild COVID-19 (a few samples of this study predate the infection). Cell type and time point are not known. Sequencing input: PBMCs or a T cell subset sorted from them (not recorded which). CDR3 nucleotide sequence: TGTGCCAGCAGCCAACTAGCGGGGGGCCAAATAAATGAGCAGTTCTTC. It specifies CASSQLAGGQINEQFF.